One sample yielded the 30 T cell receptor beta chains listed below, sequenced in a study of blood T cell repertoires in COVID-19. Generated by immunoSEQ multiplex PCR, the TCRdb table keeps only in-frame clones and is missing some. The sample shows 16,000 or so clones, around nine tenths of them seen only once. Sequenced input: peripheral blood. The receptors originated from a human donor in a cohort sampled during active COVID-19.

The V and J genes are TRBV25-1 and TRBJ2-7; maybe TRBD1 (5 bases). CDR1 and CDR2 from the germline V gene are MGHDK and SYGVNS. The CDR3 extends over 14 amino acids. Trimming pared 6 bases from V and 0 bases from J, leaving 12 bases between. The CDR3 DNA reads TGTGCCAGCAGAGCAACCACAGGCTCCTACGAGCAGTACTTC. Translating it yields CASRATTGSYEQYF.

The chain joins TRBV3-1 (or the pseudogene TRBV3-2) to TRBJ1-1; 8 bases match TRBD1. The CDR3 contains 12 residues. The junction had 4 bases not matched to a gene; V was cut back by 5 bases and J by 8 bases. Germline CDR1 is LGHDT and CDR2 is YNNKEL (reference sequence). CDR3 coding DNA: TGTGCCAGCAGCAATAGGGACAGGGAAGCTTTCTTT. Its protein is CASSNRDREAFF.

The chain is built from TRBV6-2 or TRBV6-3 and TRBJ2-7; TRBD1 matches 7 bases. The CDR3 loop spans 16 amino acids. V dropped 6 bases and J dropped 2; count of bases not matched to a gene: 13. Germline V gene data show CDR1 as MNHEY and CDR2 as SVGEGT. In DNA, the CDR3 is TGTGCCAGCAGCCGAGTCCCGGACAGGCGACCCTACGAGCAGTACTTC. It translates to CASSRVPDRRPYEQYF.

The chain is built from TRBV21-1 and TRBJ1-2. TRBV21-1 is a known pseudogene. CDR3 length equals 11 residues. As DNA, the CDR3 is TGTGCCAGCAGCGCACGGGTTGGCTACACCTTC. Its protein is CASSARVGYTF.

V gene TRBV9 combines with J gene TRBJ2-5; TRBD1 agrees at 7 bases. CDR1 is SGDLS and CDR2 is YYNGEE in the germline V gene. This CDR3 comprises 15 residues. J gave up 0 bases and V 3 bases, and 5 bases lay outside the gene matches. CDR3 DNA sequence: TGTGCCAGCAGCGCAATGGGACAGAACCAAGAGACCCAGTACTTC. Protein: CASSAMGQNQETQYF.

The gene calls are TRBV6-2 or TRBV6-3 and TRBJ2-7; D unresolved. There are 13 residues in the CDR3. Per germline, CDR1 MNHEY and CDR2 SVGEGT. Trimming left V 0 bases short and J 4 bases short, with 7 bases between. The chain's CDR3 is CASSYSRSYEQYF. DNA of the CDR3: TGTGCCAGCAGTTACTCGAGAAGTTACGAGCAGTACTTC.

This clone was observed a few times. The J gene is TRBJ2-2, the V gene TRBV2; possibly TRBD1 for D (6 bases). There are 16 residues in the CDR3. The germline V gene encodes CDR1 SNHLY and CDR2 FYNNEI. The V end lost 5 bases, the J end lost 5 bases, and 18 bases lay between the germline ends. The CDR3 bases are TGTGCCAGCAGTCCCAAATGGGGGCAGGGGACCGGGGAGCTGTTTTTT. It yields the protein CASSPKWGQGTGELFF.

The rearrangement joins TRBV6-2 or TRBV6-3 to TRBJ1-1; weak D call: TRBD1 (5 bases). This CDR3 has 15 amino acids. In germline, CDR1 is MNHEY, CDR2 SVGEGT. The germline V and J ends were trimmed by 5 bases and 1 base, with 14 bases remaining between them. CDR3 nucleotide sequence: TGTGCCAGCAGTCCGCACCCTACAGGGAACACTGAAGCTTTCTTT. It codes for CASSPHPTGNTEAFF.

The chain joins TRBV15 to TRBJ1-6; weak D call: TRBD1 (5 bases). The CDR3 totals 14 residues. Trimming cost V 4 bases and J 5 bases, with 9 bases left between them. Germline V gene sequence: CDR1 LNHNV, CDR2 YYDKDF (reference sequence). The CDR3 nucleotides are TGTGCCACCAGCACAGGGTATAATAATTCACCCCTCCACTTT. It codes for CATSTGYNNSPLHF.

This chain joins TRBV6-5 and TRBJ1-2; D remains ambiguous. The CDR3 is 13 amino acids. The V end lost 6 bases, the J end lost 4 bases, and 12 bases lay between the germline ends. The germline V gene has CDR1 MNHEY and CDR2 SVGAGI. The chain's CDR3 is CASSHGVGYGYTF. CDR3 bases: TGTGCCAGCAGCCACGGGGTAGGCTATGGCTACACCTTC.

J is TRBJ2-3 and V is TRBV5-1; 11 bases align to TRBD2. Germline-derived CDR1 and CDR2 are SGHRS and YFSETQ. The J segment lost 6 bases and the V segment lost 0 bases, leaving 6 bases of the junction unmatched. The CDR3 loop spans 16 amino acids. The CDR3 DNA is TGCGCCAGCAGCTTGGCGGCTAGCGGGGGGCAGGATACGCAGTATTTT. Translating gives CASSLAASGGQDTQYF.

The genes are TRBV7-9 and TRBJ2-5; D ambiguous. Trimming shortened V by 1 base and J by 4 bases, and 7 bases separated the two germline ends. CDR3 length: 13 amino acids. Germline V lookup: CDR1 SEHNR, CDR2 FQNEAQ (reference sequence). In DNA, the CDR3 is TGTGCCAGCAGCTTAGGCCAGATAGAGACCCAGTACTTC. It translates to CASSLGQIETQYF.

CDR3 residues: CAISGGDQPQHF. The CDR3 nucleotides are TGTGCCATCAGTGGCGGAGATCAGCCCCAGCATTTT. The chain is built from TRBV10-3 and TRBJ1-5; D not certain. V was shortened by 4 bases and J by 5 bases, with 6 bases between the two germline ends. The length of the CDR3 is 12 residues. Germline V gives CDR1 ENHRY, CDR2 SYGVKD.

V usage is TRBV11-2 and J usage is TRBJ1-5; 9 nucleotides align to TRBD1. CDR1 and CDR2 (germline): SGHAT, FQNNGV. The trim removed 2 bases at V and 9 bases at J, leaving 5 bases unmatched. This CDR3 has 14 amino acids. The CDR3 nucleotides read TGTGCCAGCAGCTTAACGACAGGGGGTCCGCCCCAGCATTTT. Protein sequence: CASSLTTGGPPQHF.

CDR3 amino acids: CASSYGREIDYEQYF. The CDR3 DNA is TGTGCCAGCAGTTACGGTAGGGAGATAGACTACGAGCAGTACTTC. V gene TRBV6-2 or TRBV6-3 combines with J gene TRBJ2-7, with a possible D match to TRBD2 (5 bases). The CDR3 is 15 amino acids. Trimming shortened V by 2 bases and J by 3 bases, and 14 bases separated the two germline ends. Per germline, CDR1 MNHEY and CDR2 SVGEGT.

This clone appeared a single time. The chain links TRBV9 to TRBJ1-4; no clear D gene. The germline V and J ends were trimmed by 2 bases and 6 bases, with 11 bases remaining between them. CDR1 SGDLS and CDR2 YYNGEE come from the germline V gene. The CDR3 extends over 14 amino acids. The CDR3 bases are TGTGCCAGCAGCGTCAACGTCCGGGATGAAAAACTGTTTTTT. Amino acid sequence: CASSVNVRDEKLFF.

This chain joins TRBV19 and TRBJ2-1, with 10 positions matching TRBD2. J was trimmed by 2 bases and V by 6 bases; bases with no gene match: 4. Germline V gene data show CDR1 as LNHDA and CDR2 as SQIVND (reference sequence). CDR3 length: 15 residues. The CDR3 coding sequence is TGTGCCAGTAGGGGAGCGGGGGGGCCCTACAATGAGCAGTTCTTC. This encodes CASRGAGGPYNEQFF.

The chain couples TRBV11-3 to TRBJ2-2, with a tentative D call TRBD1 (6 bases). Per germline, CDR1 SGHNT and CDR2 YENEEA. Trimming removed 5 bases at V and 0 bases at J, with 10 bases between. The CDR3 is made up of 15 amino acids. The CDR3 is CASSPRQANTGELFF. CDR3 sequence (DNA): TGTGCCAGCAGCCCCCGACAGGCGAACACCGGGGAGCTGTTTTTT. The entire variable domain, with the rest obtained from reference TRBV11-3 and TRBJ2-2, is as follows: EAGVVQSPRYKIIEKKQPVAFWCNPISGHNTLYWYLQNLGQGPELLIRYENEEAVDDSQLPKDRFSAERLKGVDSTLKIQPAELGDSAVYLCASSPRQANTGELFFGEGSRLTVL.

The genes are TRBV18 and TRBJ2-3, with D possibly being TRBD2 (6 bases). The CDR3 extends over 16 amino acids. CDR1 KGHSH and CDR2 LQKENI come from the germline V gene. Between the trimmed V and J ends, which lost 3 bases and 3 bases, there was a span of 16 bases. DNA of the CDR3: TGTGCCAGCTCACCGGGGACTCGGGGTTCAACAGATACGCAGTATTTT. Translated: CASSPGTRGSTDTQYF.

This clone came up once. V is TRBV19 and J is TRBJ2-5, with 9 bases aligning to TRBD2. This CDR3 is 18 amino acids long. The germline gives CDR1 LNHDA, CDR2 SQIVND (reference sequence). Losses at the gene ends were 1 base for V and 2 bases for J; bases not matched to a gene: 11. CDR3 sequence: CASSIGVLAGTRQETQYF. The CDR3 DNA is TGTGCCAGTAGTATAGGGGTCCTAGCGGGGACCCGACAAGAGACCCAGTACTTC.

This clone has only one observation. The chain combines TRBV6-5 with TRBJ2-1, with TRBD1 as a possible D gene (5 bases). The CDR3 runs to 15 residues. Between the trimmed V and J ends, which lost 5 bases and 0 bases, there was a span of 11 bases. CDR1 and CDR2 from the germline V gene are MNHEY and SVGAGI. The CDR3 protein is CASSLQGNSYNEQFF. CDR3 in DNA: TGTGCCAGCAGTCTCCAGGGTAACTCCTACAATGAGCAGTTCTTC.

By share, this clone ranks as medium-sized (0.01 to 0.1%). The chain combines TRBV12-3 or TRBV12-4 with TRBJ2-7; possibly TRBD1 for D (5 bases). Trimming shortened V by 6 bases and J by 4 bases, and 7 bases separated the two germline ends. The CDR3 extends over 11 amino acids. The CDR3 here is CASSQGYEQYF. In DNA form, the CDR3 reads TGTGCCAGCAGCCAGGGTTACGAGCAGTACTTC.

The V gene is TRBV3-1 (or the pseudogene TRBV3-2), the J gene TRBJ2-7; D remains ambiguous. The CDR3 spans 15 residues. Germline V gene data show CDR1 as LGHDT and CDR2 as YNNKEL (reference sequence). V lost 4 bases to trimming and J lost 0 bases, with 13 bases between them. The CDR3 region is CASSPRTRSSYEQYF. The CDR3 region has the DNA TGTGCCAGCAGCCCCCGAACACGGAGCTCCTACGAGCAGTACTTC.

The chain's CDR3 is CSASLRSGGYTF. For the CDR3, the DNA is TGCAGTGCTAGTCTTCGATCCGGGGGCTACACCTTC. This chain joins TRBV20-1 and TRBJ1-2; D is unresolved. Germline CDR1 reads DFQATT; CDR2 reads SNEGSKA (reference sequence). The CDR3 runs 12 residues. The V gene lost 3 bases and the J gene lost 8 bases, with 13 bases spanning the gap.

CDR3 amino acids: CASSYVPRETDTQYF. Here the CDR3 DNA reads TGTGCCAGCAGTTACGTTCCGAGGGAAACAGATACGCAGTATTTT. This chain connects TRBV6-2 or TRBV6-3 to TRBJ2-3; tentative D call: TRBD2 (5 bases). The germline gives CDR1 MNHEY, CDR2 SVGEGT. The CDR3 consists of 15 residues. V dropped 2 bases and J dropped 3 bases, with 12 bases sitting between them.

The chain has TRBV21-1 and TRBJ2-2; the table calls TRBD1, which could not be checked here. TRBV21-1 constitutes a pseudogene. The CDR3 runs 15 residues. The chain's CDR3 is CASSRDRGNTGELFF. CDR3 DNA sequence: TGTGCCAGCAGCAGGGACAGGGGAAACACCGGGGAGCTGTTTTTT.

This chain uses TRBV7-9 with TRBJ2-5; a weak D match, TRBD2 (5 bases). V was cut by 10 bases and J by 13 bases, with 19 bases left in between. This CDR3 comprises 11 residues. From germline, CDR1 is SEHNR and CDR2 FQNEAQ (reference sequence). The CDR3 DNA is TGTGCCATACTTCGACGTGGACTCCCGTACTTC. The encoded protein is CAILRRGLPYF.

The gene calls are TRBV7-3 and TRBJ2-5; weak D call: TRBD2 (5 bases). The V gene's germline CDR1 is SGHTA and CDR2 FQGTGA. Trimming took 3 bases from V and 4 from J, leaving 12 bases between them. The CDR3 runs 14 residues. CDR3 bases: TGTGCCAGCAGCTTCGGGCGCGAGGGAGAGACCCAGTACTTC. Protein sequence: CASSFGREGETQYF.

V is TRBV6-5 and J is TRBJ2-3; TRBD2 agrees at 7 bases. The CDR3 runs to 12 residues. The V gene end was trimmed by 8 bases and the J gene end by 4 bases; junction bases not matched to a gene: 3. The V gene's germline CDR1 is MNHEY and CDR2 SVGAGI. CDR3 sequence reads: CASQRGADTQYF. CDR3 nucleotides: TGTGCCAGCCAGCGGGGAGCAGATACGCAGTATTTT.

The rearrangement links TRBV1 to TRBJ1-1; no check of the table's D call, TRBD1, against the DNA was made. TRBV1 constitutes a pseudogene. The length of the CDR3 is 16 residues. CDR3 loop: CTSSQRRGGKCTEAFF. The CDR3 DNA reads as TGCACCAGCAGCCAACGAAGAGGGGGTAAGTGCACTGAAGCTTTCTTT.